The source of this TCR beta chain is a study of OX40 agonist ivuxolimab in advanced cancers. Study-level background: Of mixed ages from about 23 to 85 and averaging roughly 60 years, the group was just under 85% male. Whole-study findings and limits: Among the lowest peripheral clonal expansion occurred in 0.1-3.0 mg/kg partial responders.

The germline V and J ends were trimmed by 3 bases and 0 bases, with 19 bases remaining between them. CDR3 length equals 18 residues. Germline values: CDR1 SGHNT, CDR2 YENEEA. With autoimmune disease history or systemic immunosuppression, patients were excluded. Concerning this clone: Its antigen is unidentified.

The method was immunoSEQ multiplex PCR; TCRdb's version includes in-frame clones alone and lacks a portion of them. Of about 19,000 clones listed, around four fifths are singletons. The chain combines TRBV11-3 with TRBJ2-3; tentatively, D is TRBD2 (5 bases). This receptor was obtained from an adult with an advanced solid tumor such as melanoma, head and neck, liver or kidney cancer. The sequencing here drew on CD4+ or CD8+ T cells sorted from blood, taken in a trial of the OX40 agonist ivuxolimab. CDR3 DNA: TGTGCCAGCAGCTTCCCCTACCTCGGCGGGCGTAGCACAGATACGCAGTATTTT. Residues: CASSFPYLGGRSTDTQYF.